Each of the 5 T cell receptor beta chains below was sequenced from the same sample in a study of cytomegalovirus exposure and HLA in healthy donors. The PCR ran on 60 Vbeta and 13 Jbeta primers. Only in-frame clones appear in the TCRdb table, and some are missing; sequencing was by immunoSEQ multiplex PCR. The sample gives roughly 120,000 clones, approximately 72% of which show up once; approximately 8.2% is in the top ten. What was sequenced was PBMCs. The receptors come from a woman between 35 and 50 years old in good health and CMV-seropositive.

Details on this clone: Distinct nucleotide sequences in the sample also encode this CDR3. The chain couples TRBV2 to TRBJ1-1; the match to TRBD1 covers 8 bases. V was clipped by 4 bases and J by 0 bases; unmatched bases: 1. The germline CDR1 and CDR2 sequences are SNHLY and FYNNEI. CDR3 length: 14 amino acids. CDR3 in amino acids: CASSGQGMNTEAFF. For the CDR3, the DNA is TGTGCCAGCAGTGGACAGGGGATGAACACTGAAGCTTTCTTT.

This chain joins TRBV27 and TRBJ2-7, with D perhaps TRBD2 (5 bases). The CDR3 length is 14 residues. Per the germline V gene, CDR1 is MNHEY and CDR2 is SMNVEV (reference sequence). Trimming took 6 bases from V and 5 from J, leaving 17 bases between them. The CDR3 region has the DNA TGTGCCAGCAGAACTGGACTCGAGGCTGACGAGCAGTACTTC. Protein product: CASRTGLEADEQYF.

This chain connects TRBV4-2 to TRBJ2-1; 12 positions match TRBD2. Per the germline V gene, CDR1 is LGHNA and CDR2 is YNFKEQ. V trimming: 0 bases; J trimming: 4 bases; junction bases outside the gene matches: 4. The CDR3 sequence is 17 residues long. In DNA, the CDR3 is TGTGCCAGCAGCCAAGAATCCCTAGCGGGGGGGTACAATGAGCAGTTCTTC. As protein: CASSQESLAGGYNEQFF.

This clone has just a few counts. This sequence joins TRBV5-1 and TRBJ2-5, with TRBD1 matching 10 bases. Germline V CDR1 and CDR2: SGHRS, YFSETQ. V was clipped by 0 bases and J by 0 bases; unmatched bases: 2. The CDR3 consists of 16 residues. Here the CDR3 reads CASSLGQGANQETQYF. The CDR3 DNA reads TGCGCCAGCAGCTTGGGACAGGGGGCAAACCAAGAGACCCAGTACTTC.

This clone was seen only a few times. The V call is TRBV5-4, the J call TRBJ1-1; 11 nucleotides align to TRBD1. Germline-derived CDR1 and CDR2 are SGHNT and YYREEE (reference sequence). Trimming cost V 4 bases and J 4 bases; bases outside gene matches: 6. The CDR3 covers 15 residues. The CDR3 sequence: CASSKRTGGVTEAFF. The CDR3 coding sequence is TGTGCCAGCAGCAAGAGGACAGGGGGCGTCACTGAAGCTTTCTTT.